This is a list of T cell receptor beta chains from one sample in a study of T cell responses to AZD1222 COVID-19 vaccine. Using immunoSEQ multiplex PCR, the repertoire was profiled, and TCRdb retains in-frame clones only, with some absent. The table includes roughly 120,000 clones, 88% detected once. Sequenced material: peripheral blood, taken on day 0 of MenACWY control vaccination. These receptors were collected from an adult in good health. Each CDR3 is given with its conserved first and last residue. D genes are given only for firm matches. Expanded clones are given a class, and other clones once, few, many or no size at all.

D | size | J | V | DNA | CDR3
. | . | TRBJ2-2 | TRBV11-2 | TGTGCCAGCAGCTTATTGGGGATAGTCACCGGGGAGCTGTTTTTT | CASSLLGIVTGELFF
. | . | TRBJ2-6 | TRBV24-1 | TGTGCCACCAGTGATTCGGGGGTGGCTGGGGCCAACGTCCTGACTTTC | CATSDSGVAGANVLTF
TRBD1 | . | TRBJ2-6 | TRBV28 | TGTGCCAGCAGCCCGGGAACAGGGGGCTACTCTGGGGCCAACGTCCTGACTTTC | CASSPGTGGYSGANVLTF
TRBD2 | . | TRBJ2-7 | TRBV27 | TGTGCCAGCAGTTCGGGACTAGCGGGAGATTGGTCCTACGAGCAGTACTTC | CASSSGLAGDWSYEQYF
TRBD2 | . | TRBJ2-7 | TRBV11-2 | TGTGCCAGCAGCTCCCTAGCGGGAGCTGAGCAGTACTTC | CASSSLAGAEQYF
TRBD1 | once | TRBJ2-5 | TRBV5-6 | TGTGCCAGCAGCTGGAGGACAGGGGGAGGAGAGACCCAGTACTTC | CASSWRTGGGETQYF
. | . | TRBJ2-2 | TRBV7-8 | TGTGCCAGCAGCCTCGGGACGGGCAGAAACACCGGGGAGCTGTTTTTT | CASSLGTGRNTGELFF
. | once | TRBJ2-5 | TRBV5-1 | TGCGCCAGCAGCCCAGCCCAGGTATGGGAGACCCAGTACTTC | CASSPAQVWETQYF
. | . | TRBJ1-5 | TRBV28 | TGTGCCATCACACGGGACAGCAATCAGCCCCAGCATTTT | CAITRDSNQPQHF
. | . | TRBJ1-2 | TRBV5-4 | TGTGCCAGCAGCTTGGGTGGACACAATAACTATGGCTACACCTTC | CASSLGGHNNYGYTF
. | few | TRBJ2-5 | TRBV2 | TGTGCCAGCAGTGAAGCCGGTACCCCGGGAGCGACCCAGTACTTC | CASSEAGTPGATQYF
. | . | TRBJ2-2 | TRBV19 | TGTGCCAGTAGTTCCTCCTTAGCGACCGGGGAGCTGTTTTTT | CASSSSLATGELFF
. | . | TRBJ1-2 | TRBV6-1 | TGTGCCAGCAGTGAAGCAGGCGAGACTGGCTACACCTTC | CASSEAGETGYTF
. | . | TRBJ2-7 | TRBV2 | TGTGCCAGCAGTGATCCTACTCCCTACGAGCAGTACTTC | CASSDPTPYEQYF
. | . | TRBJ2-2 | TRBV5-6 | TGTGCCAGCAGCTTTAGCATGAAGGACGGGGAGCTGTTTTTT | CASSFSMKDGELFF
. | . | TRBJ2-5 | TRBV30 | TGTGCCTGGAGTGGGACAGCACAAGAGACCCAGTACTTC | CAWSGTAQETQYF
TRBD2 | . | TRBJ2-1 | TRBV6-6 | TGTGCCAGCAGTTACTCTGAAGCGGGAGGTAATGAGCAGTTCTTC | CASSYSEAGGNEQFF
TRBD1 | . | TRBJ2-7 | TRBV3-1/TRBV3-2 | TGTGCCAGCAGCCAGAGGGGGCGTAACGAGCAGTACTTC | CASSQRGRNEQYF
. | once | TRBJ1-1 | TRBV29-1 | TGCAGCGTTGTTAGTGTTTTGAACACTGAAGCTTTCTTT | CSVVSVLNTEAFF
TRBD2 | . | TRBJ2-7 | TRBV3-1/TRBV3-2 | TGTGCCAGCAGCCTTCGGGAGGATCCTTGGGAGCAGTACTTC | CASSLREDPWEQYF
. | . | TRBJ1-5 | TRBV10-3 | TGTGCCATCAGTGGGCCGGGGGATAGCAATCAGCCCCAGCATTTT | CAISGPGDSNQPQHF
. | . | TRBJ2-5 | TRBV7-7 | TGTGCCAGCAGCTTAGGAGTAGGACGGGAGACCCAGTACTTC | CASSLGVGRETQYF
. | . | TRBJ1-4 | TRBV12-3/TRBV12-4 | TGTGCCAGCAGTTTAAAGGGTTGGAAACTGTTTTTT | CASSLKGWKLFF
TRBD2 | . | TRBJ2-3 | TRBV6-2/TRBV6-3 | TGTGCCAGCAGTTCCCGACTAGCGGGAGGGCCTACGAGGACAGATACGCAGTATTTT | CASSSRLAGGPTRTDTQYF
. | . | TRBJ2-2 | TRBV7-2 | TGTGCCAGCAGCCCGAACGGGGGGGAGCTGTTTTTT | CASSPNGGELFF
. | . | TRBJ1-4 | TRBV5-1 | TGCGCCAGCAGCCTGGCGGGGGGGGAAAAACTGTTTTTT | CASSLAGGEKLFF
. | . | TRBJ2-7 | TRBV7-2 | TGTGCCAGCAGCCCACGGGGACGGCCAAGCTCCTACGAGCAGTACTTC | CASSPRGRPSSYEQYF
. | . | TRBJ2-1 | TRBV30 | TGTGCCTGGAGTGTAGGCCGACTATTTGGTGAGCAGTTCTTC | CAWSVGRLFGEQFF
. | once | TRBJ2-6 | TRBV21-1 | TGTGCCAGCAGCACCCGACAGGATAGCTCTGGGGCCAACGTCCTGACTTTC | CASSTRQDSSGANVLTF
. | . | TRBJ1-3 | TRBV18 | TGTGCCAGCTCACCAATGGGCATAGGCTCTGGAAACACCATATATTTT | CASSPMGIGSGNTIYF
TRBD1 | . | TRBJ1-5 | TRBV28 | TGTGCCAGCAGTTTACGACAGGGCTATCAGCCCCAGCATTTT | CASSLRQGYQPQHF
TRBD2 | once | TRBJ2-7 | TRBV5-1 | TGCGCCAGCAGCCCTGACTCTAGCGGGAGCTTTTACGAGCAGTACTTC | CASSPDSSGSFYEQYF
. | . | TRBJ2-7 | TRBV6-1 | TGTGCCAGCAGTGGAGTCCTAGGGACTTGGGGGACTTACGAGCAGTACTTC | CASSGVLGTWGTYEQYF
TRBD2 | . | TRBJ2-3 | TRBV2 | TGTGCCAGCATGGAACGGGGAGGGCCGGGAGATACGCAGTATTTT | CASMERGGPGDTQYF
. | . | TRBJ1-5 | TRBV19 | TGTGCCAGTAGTAGAGATACAGGGAATCAGCCCCAGCATTTT | CASSRDTGNQPQHF
. | . | TRBJ1-2 | TRBV19 | TGTGCCAGTAGGGAGACTGCTAACTATGGCTACACCTTC | CASRETANYGYTF
. | . | TRBJ2-1 | TRBV19 | TGTGCCAGTATTGGTGGCGGGATAAGGTCCAATGAGCAGTTCTTC | CASIGGGIRSNEQFF
. | . | TRBJ2-1 | TRBV2 | TGTGCCAGCAGTGGCACTAGCCCTAAACTAAATGAGCAGTTCTTC | CASSGTSPKLNEQFF
. | . | TRBJ1-2 | TRBV12-3/TRBV12-4 | TGTGCCAGCAGTCGCGCCACGGGAGATGGCTACACCTTC | CASSRATGDGYTF
. | . | TRBJ1-1 | TRBV13 | TGTGCCAGCAGCTTAAAGGTCACTGAAGCTTTCTTT | CASSLKVTEAFF
. | . | TRBJ1-3 | TRBV3-1/TRBV3-2 | TGTGCCAGCAGCCAAGATTGGGGGCAAGTATCTGGAAACACCATATATTTT | CASSQDWGQVSGNTIYF
. | . | TRBJ1-1 | TRBV28 | TGTGCCAGCAGGGACGGCTACACTGAAGCTTTCTTT | CASRDGYTEAFF
. | . | TRBJ2-5 | TRBV12-3/TRBV12-4 | TGTGCCAGCAGCTCTTCCTCAGAGACCCAGTACTTC | CASSSSSETQYF
. | . | TRBJ2-1 | TRBV7-3 | TGTGCCAGCAGCTCCCAGGGGCGGATAGGTGAGCAGTTCTTC | CASSSQGRIGEQFF
TRBD1 | once | TRBJ2-7 | TRBV5-1 | TGCGCCAGCAGCTTTGGGACAGATCGCTCCTACGAGCAGTACTTC | CASSFGTDRSYEQYF
TRBD2 | . | TRBJ2-3 | TRBV10-3 | TGTGCCATCAGTGAGGGAGCGGGAGTAACAGATACGCAGTATTTT | CAISEGAGVTDTQYF
TRBD2 | . | TRBJ2-1 | TRBV19 | TGTGCCAGTAGTATAGTGGCTAGCGGGTCCTACAATGAGCAGTTCTTC | CASSIVASGSYNEQFF
TRBD2 | . | TRBJ2-7 | TRBV5-1 | TGCGCCAGCAGCTTGTTCGCTAGCGGATCCTACGAGCAGTACTTC | CASSLFASGSYEQYF
. | . | TRBJ1-4 | TRBV2 | TGTGCCAGCAGTGAAGCGGGGCTCGGCGAAAAACTGTTTTTT | CASSEAGLGEKLFF
. | . | TRBJ1-5 | TRBV15 | TGTGCCACCAGCAGAGATCTGGAGTGGCCCCAGCATTTT | CATSRDLEWPQHF
TRBD2 | . | TRBJ2-7 | TRBV5-1 | TGCGCCAGCAGCTTATTCCTAGCGGAAAACTACGAGCAGTACTTC | CASSLFLAENYEQYF